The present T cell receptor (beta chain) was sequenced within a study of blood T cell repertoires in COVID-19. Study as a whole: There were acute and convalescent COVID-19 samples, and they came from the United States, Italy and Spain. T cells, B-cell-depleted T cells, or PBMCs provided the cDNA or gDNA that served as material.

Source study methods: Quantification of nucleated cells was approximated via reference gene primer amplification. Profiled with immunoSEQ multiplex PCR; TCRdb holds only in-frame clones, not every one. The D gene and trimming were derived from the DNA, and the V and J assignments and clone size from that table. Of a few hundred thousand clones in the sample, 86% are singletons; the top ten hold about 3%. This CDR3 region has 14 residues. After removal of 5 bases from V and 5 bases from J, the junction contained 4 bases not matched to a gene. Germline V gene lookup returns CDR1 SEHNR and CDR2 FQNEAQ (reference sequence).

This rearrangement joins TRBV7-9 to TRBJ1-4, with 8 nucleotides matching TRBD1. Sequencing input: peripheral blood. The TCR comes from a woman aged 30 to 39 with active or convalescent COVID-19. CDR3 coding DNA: TGTGCCAGCAGCACCGGACAGGGAAATGAAAAACTGTTTTTT. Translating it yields CASSTGQGNEKLFF.